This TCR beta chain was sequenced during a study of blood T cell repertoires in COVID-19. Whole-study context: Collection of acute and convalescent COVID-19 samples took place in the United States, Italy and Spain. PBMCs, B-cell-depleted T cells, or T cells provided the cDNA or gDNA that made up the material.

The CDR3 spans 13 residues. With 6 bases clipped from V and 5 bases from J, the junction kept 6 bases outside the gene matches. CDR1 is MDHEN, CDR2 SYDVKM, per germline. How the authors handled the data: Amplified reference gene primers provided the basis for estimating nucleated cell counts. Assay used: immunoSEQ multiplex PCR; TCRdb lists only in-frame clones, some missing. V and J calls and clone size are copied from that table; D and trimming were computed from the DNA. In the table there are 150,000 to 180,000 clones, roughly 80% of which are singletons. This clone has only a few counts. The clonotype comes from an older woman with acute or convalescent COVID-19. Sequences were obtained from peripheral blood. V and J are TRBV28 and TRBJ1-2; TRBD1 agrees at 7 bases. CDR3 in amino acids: CASSLGGAYGYTF. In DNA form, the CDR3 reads TGTGCCAGCAGCCTAGGGGGCGCTTATGGCTACACCTTC.